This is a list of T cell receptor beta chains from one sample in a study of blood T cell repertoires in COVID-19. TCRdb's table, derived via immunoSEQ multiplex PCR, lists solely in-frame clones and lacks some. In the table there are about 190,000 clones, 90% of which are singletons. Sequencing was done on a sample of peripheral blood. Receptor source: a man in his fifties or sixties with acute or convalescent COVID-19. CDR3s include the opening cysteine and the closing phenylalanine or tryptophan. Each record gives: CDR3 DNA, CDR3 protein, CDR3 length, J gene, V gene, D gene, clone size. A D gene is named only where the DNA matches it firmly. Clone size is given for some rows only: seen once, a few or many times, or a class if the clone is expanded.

TGTGCCTGGACAGGGGGTTACGACACTGAAGCTTTCTTT	CAWTGGYDTEAFF	13	TRBJ1-1	TRBV30	TRBD1	.
TGTGCCACCAGTGAACGGACTAGCAGGGGGTACCAAGAGACCCAGTACTTC	CATSERTSRGYQETQYF	17	TRBJ2-5	TRBV24-1	.	once
TGCGCCAGCAGCCAGGAACGGACAGGCGGAAATGAGCAGTTCTTC	CASSQERTGGNEQFF	15	TRBJ2-1	TRBV4-3	TRBD1	.
TGTGCCAGCAGGTGGGGACAGGGTATCACTGAAGCTTTCTTT	CASRWGQGITEAFF	14	TRBJ1-1	TRBV2	TRBD1	once
TGTGCCAGCAGTTACGGGTGGACTAGCGGGGGTAATACGCAGTATTTT	CASSYGWTSGGNTQYF	16	TRBJ2-3	TRBV6-2/TRBV6-3	TRBD2	.
TGTGCCAGCAGCCCGGGACTTAAAAACACCGGGGAGCTGTTTTTT	CASSPGLKNTGELFF	15	TRBJ2-2	TRBV7-7	.	.
TGCGCCAGCAGCTTGGGACTTCTTGAAAAACTGTTTTTT	CASSLGLLEKLFF	13	TRBJ1-4	TRBV5-1	.	.
TGTGCCTGGAGAGCGAGTGCTGGAAACACCATATATTTT	CAWRASAGNTIYF	13	TRBJ1-3	TRBV30	.	.
TGCGCCAGCAGCTTGGGCGGTACTCACTCTGGGGCCAACGTCCTGACTTTC	CASSLGGTHSGANVLTF	17	TRBJ2-6	TRBV5-1	.	.
TGTGCCACCAGGTCGTCCTACGAGCAGTACTTC	CATRSSYEQYF	11	TRBJ2-7	TRBV2	.	few
TGTGCCATCAGAGAAGGACAGGGCGTCACAGATACGCAGTATTTT	CAIREGQGVTDTQYF	15	TRBJ2-3	TRBV10-3	TRBD1	.
TGTGCCAGCAGCGTAGGTCTAGGGACAGAAGGCGCTTTCTTT	CASSVGLGTEGAFF	14	TRBJ1-1	TRBV9	TRBD1	.
TGTGCCAGCAGGACGACAGGGATCCCATACGAGCAGTACTTC	CASRTTGIPYEQYF	14	TRBJ2-7	TRBV2	TRBD1	.
TGTGCCAGCAGGCGGGACAGGGGACCCTACGAGCAGTACTTC	CASRRDRGPYEQYF	14	TRBJ2-7	TRBV6-5	TRBD1	.
TGTGCCAGCAGCCGATGGGCCACAACCACTAGCACAGATACGCAGTATTTT	CASSRWATTTSTDTQYF	17	TRBJ2-3	TRBV6-6	.	.
TGTGCCAGCAGTGAAAGTCCGGGGTTCGGTGGAAACACCATATATTTT	CASSESPGFGGNTIYF	16	TRBJ1-3	TRBV2	.	.
TGTGCTAGTGGCCCAGGCCTTGGCCGGCGGGACGCAGATACGCAGTATTTT	CASGPGLGRRDADTQYF	17	TRBJ2-3	TRBV12-5	.	.
TGTGCCAGCAGCTTAGTAGGGGGGGACAGGGGTCGCAAAAACATTCAGTACTTC	CASSLVGGDRGRKNIQYF	18	TRBJ2-4	TRBV7-6	TRBD1	.
TGTGCCATCAGTGATTTCCTAGTGGACAGTTTGGCTGATGCGGCTGAAGCTTTCTTT	CAISDFLVDSLADAAEAFF	19	TRBJ1-1	TRBV10-3	.	.
TGCGCCAGCAGCTTGGCAGGGGACTACAATGAGCAGTTCTTC	CASSLAGDYNEQFF	14	TRBJ2-1	TRBV5-1	.	.
TGTGCCAGCAGCGTAGGAATCACAGCCAAAGAGACCCAGTACTTC	CASSVGITAKETQYF	15	TRBJ2-5	TRBV9	.	.
TGCGCCAGCAGCCAAGAAGCGGGAGGGGGCGCGGGCATTCAGTACTTC	CASSQEAGGGAGIQYF	16	TRBJ2-4	TRBV4-3	TRBD2	.
TGCAGCGTTGAAGAAGCCTGGGGGGTAGCCAAAAACATTCAGTACTTC	CSVEEAWGVAKNIQYF	16	TRBJ2-4	TRBV29-1	.	.
TGTGCCAGCAGCTCTGGACAGAACACTGAAGCTTTCTTT	CASSSGQNTEAFF	13	TRBJ1-1	TRBV7-6	.	.
TGTGCCAGCAGCTTGGTCGACAGTAGCTCTGGGGCCAACGTCCTGACTTTC	CASSLVDSSSGANVLTF	17	TRBJ2-6	TRBV5-4	.	.
TGTGCCAGTACAACGCAGGGTACCAATGAGCAGTTCTTC	CASTTQGTNEQFF	13	TRBJ2-1	TRBV19	.	.
TGTGCCAGCAGTGAACTCGGGGGGCGCTTTCCCTACGAGCAGTACTTC	CASSELGGRFPYEQYF	16	TRBJ2-7	TRBV2	.	.
TGTGCCAGCAGAGCGCAGTCCAATCAGCCCCAGCATTTT	CASRAQSNQPQHF	13	TRBJ1-5	TRBV27	.	once
TGTGCCAGCAGAGGGACTAGCGGGAGGTCGAACACCGGGGAGCTGTTTTTT	CASRGTSGRSNTGELFF	17	TRBJ2-2	TRBV7-9	TRBD2	.
TGTGCCAGCAGCGTAGACGGACTAATCACAGATACGCAGTATTTT	CASSVDGLITDTQYF	15	TRBJ2-3	TRBV9	.	.
TGTGCCAGCAGCTTGCGCAAGGGGCCGTTGTACACCGGGGAGCTGTTTTTT	CASSLRKGPLYTGELFF	17	TRBJ2-2	TRBV5-6	.	.
TGTGCCAGCAGTTCCCGGGGGATGGCGGGAGTATTGGATGAGCAGTTCTTC	CASSSRGMAGVLDEQFF	17	TRBJ2-1	TRBV11-2	TRBD2	.
TGTGCCAGCAACGAGGGGGCATGGAATCAGCCCCAGCATTTT	CASNEGAWNQPQHF	14	TRBJ1-5	TRBV6-5	TRBD1	.
TGTGCCAGCAGCTCAAGAGTTGAAAATGAGCAGTTCTTC	CASSSRVENEQFF	13	TRBJ2-1	TRBV7-9	.	.
TGTGCCAGCTCACCAGAGGCAGTCAATCAGCCCCAGCATTTT	CASSPEAVNQPQHF	14	TRBJ1-5	TRBV18	.	.
TGTGCCAGCAGCCAGTCAGGGTTAAGCACCGGGGAGCTGTTTTTT	CASSQSGLSTGELFF	15	TRBJ2-2	TRBV14	.	.
TGTGCCAGCACCCAGAGGGGGCTTAGAGCGAGCAATCAGCCCCAGCATTTT	CASTQRGLRASNQPQHF	17	TRBJ1-5	TRBV28	TRBD1	.
TGTGCCAGCAGCGTAGGGGCAGGGGGCTGGATTTTGTACAATGAGCAGTTCTTC	CASSVGAGGWILYNEQFF	18	TRBJ2-1	TRBV9	TRBD1	.
TGTGCCAGCAGCTCAGGGGGCGCGGACACTGAAGCTTTCTTT	CASSSGGADTEAFF	14	TRBJ1-1	TRBV7-8	TRBD1	.
TGTGCCAGCAGCGTGCGGGCCGACGGACGTTCACCCCTCCACTTT	CASSVRADGRSPLHF	15	TRBJ1-6	TRBV7-2	.	.
TGCGCCAGCACCCGACAAGCCCAAGAGACCCAGTACTTC	CASTRQAQETQYF	13	TRBJ2-5	TRBV10-2	.	.
TGTGCCAGCATCCGGGACTCTTACACCGGGGAGCTGTTTTTT	CASIRDSYTGELFF	14	TRBJ2-2	TRBV6-5	.	.
TGTGCCAGCTCACCACGCGCCTCGAACACCGGGGAGCTGTTTTTT	CASSPRASNTGELFF	15	TRBJ2-2	TRBV18	.	.
TGTGCCAGCAGCAATCGACAGAGTAACTATGGCTACACCTTC	CASSNRQSNYGYTF	14	TRBJ1-2	TRBV7-2	.	.
TGTGCCAGTAGTATGGGACAGGGTCTGAGTGGCTACACCTTC	CASSMGQGLSGYTF	14	TRBJ1-2	TRBV19	TRBD1	.
TGCGCCAGCAGCTTGGGTGCGGGGGGGAACTATGGCTACACCTTC	CASSLGAGGNYGYTF	15	TRBJ1-2	TRBV5-1	.	.
TGTGCCAGCAGCCACGGGGCCGGGACAGGGGGCCCCTCAGATACGCAGTATTTT	CASSHGAGTGGPSDTQYF	18	TRBJ2-3	TRBV5-8	TRBD1	.
TGCGCCAGCAGCCAAGATCTGGGACATGCGGGGACCCAGTACTTC	CASSQDLGHAGTQYF	15	TRBJ2-5	TRBV4-1	.	once
TGTGCCAGCTCACCACAGGGGGCAAAACTGTTTTTT	CASSPQGAKLFF	12	TRBJ1-4	TRBV18	TRBD1	.
TGTGCCAGCCGCTTGAGGGGGAGTACTGGAAACACCATATATTTT	CASRLRGSTGNTIYF	15	TRBJ1-3	TRBV6-5	.	.
TGTGCCAGCAGTTACTCAGTAGGGAGGTCCTACAATGAGCAGTTCTTC	CASSYSVGRSYNEQFF	16	TRBJ2-1	TRBV6-5	.	.
TGTGCCAGCAGCCCACTAGCGGGCCCGCGCACAGATACGCAGTATTTT	CASSPLAGPRTDTQYF	16	TRBJ2-3	TRBV7-9	TRBD2	once
TGTGCCACCAGTGATCCTACAGGGGCCCGAAGGGCCGAGCTGTTTTTT	CATSDPTGARRAELFF	16	TRBJ2-2	TRBV24-1	TRBD1	.
TGTGCCAGCAGCTTACGTCACACGCGGTCCACAGATACGCAGTATTTT	CASSLRHTRSTDTQYF	16	TRBJ2-3	TRBV11-2	.	.
TGTGCCAGCAGTCCCCCCGGACAGAAAAAATACGAGCAGTACTTC	CASSPPGQKKYEQYF	15	TRBJ2-7	TRBV6-4	.	.
TGCGCCAGCAGCCAAGATGGAGCTAGCGGGGCTGGCGAGCAGTACTTC	CASSQDGASGAGEQYF	16	TRBJ2-7	TRBV4-1	TRBD2	.
TGTGCCAGCAGTTATGGCAGGGGGCCTGAAAAACTGTTTTTT	CASSYGRGPEKLFF	14	TRBJ1-4	TRBV6-5	TRBD1	.
TGTGCCAGCAACCTAGCGGGGGCCGGGAAGCAGTTCTTC	CASNLAGAGKQFF	13	TRBJ2-1	TRBV6-5	TRBD2	.